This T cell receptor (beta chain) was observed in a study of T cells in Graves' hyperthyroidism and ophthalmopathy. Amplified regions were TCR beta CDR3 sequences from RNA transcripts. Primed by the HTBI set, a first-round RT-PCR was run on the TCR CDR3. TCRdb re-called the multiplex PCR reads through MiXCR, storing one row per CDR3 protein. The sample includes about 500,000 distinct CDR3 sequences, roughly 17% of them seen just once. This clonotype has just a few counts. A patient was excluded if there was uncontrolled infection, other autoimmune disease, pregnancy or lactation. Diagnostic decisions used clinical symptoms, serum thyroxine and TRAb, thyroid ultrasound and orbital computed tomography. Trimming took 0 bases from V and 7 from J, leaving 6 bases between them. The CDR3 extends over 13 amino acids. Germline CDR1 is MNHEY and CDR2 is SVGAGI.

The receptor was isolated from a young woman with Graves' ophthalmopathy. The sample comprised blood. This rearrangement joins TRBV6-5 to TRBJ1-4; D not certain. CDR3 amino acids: CASSYSRSEKLFF. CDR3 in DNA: TGTGCCAGCAGTTACTCGAGGAGTGAAAAACTGTTTTTT.